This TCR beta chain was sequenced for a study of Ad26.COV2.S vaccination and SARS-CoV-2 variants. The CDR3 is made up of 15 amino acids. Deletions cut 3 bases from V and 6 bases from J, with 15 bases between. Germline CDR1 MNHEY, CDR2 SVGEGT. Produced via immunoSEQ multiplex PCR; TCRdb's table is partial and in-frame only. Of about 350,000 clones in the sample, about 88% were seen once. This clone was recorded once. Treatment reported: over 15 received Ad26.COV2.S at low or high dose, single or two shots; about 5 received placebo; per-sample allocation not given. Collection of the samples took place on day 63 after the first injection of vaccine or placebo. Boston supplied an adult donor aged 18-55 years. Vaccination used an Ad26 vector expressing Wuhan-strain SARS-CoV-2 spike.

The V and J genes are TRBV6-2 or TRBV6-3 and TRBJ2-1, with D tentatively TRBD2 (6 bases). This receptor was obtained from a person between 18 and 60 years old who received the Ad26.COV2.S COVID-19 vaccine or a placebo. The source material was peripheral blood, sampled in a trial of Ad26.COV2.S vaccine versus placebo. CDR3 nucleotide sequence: TGTGCCAGCAGTTATATCACGGGGAGGACCAATGAGCAGTTCTTC. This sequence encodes CASSYITGRTNEQFF.